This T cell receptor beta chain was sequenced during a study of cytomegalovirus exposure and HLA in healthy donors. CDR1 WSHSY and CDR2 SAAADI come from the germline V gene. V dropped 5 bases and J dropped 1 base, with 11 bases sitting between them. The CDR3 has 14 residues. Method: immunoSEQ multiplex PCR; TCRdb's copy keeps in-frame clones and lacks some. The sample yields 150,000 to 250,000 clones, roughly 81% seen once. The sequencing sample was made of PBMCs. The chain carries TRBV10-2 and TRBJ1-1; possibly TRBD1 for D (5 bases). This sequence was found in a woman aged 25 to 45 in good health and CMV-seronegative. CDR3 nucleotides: TGCGCCAGCAGTCTGACAAGGGGGAACACTGAAGCTTTCTTT. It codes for CASSLTRGNTEAFF.